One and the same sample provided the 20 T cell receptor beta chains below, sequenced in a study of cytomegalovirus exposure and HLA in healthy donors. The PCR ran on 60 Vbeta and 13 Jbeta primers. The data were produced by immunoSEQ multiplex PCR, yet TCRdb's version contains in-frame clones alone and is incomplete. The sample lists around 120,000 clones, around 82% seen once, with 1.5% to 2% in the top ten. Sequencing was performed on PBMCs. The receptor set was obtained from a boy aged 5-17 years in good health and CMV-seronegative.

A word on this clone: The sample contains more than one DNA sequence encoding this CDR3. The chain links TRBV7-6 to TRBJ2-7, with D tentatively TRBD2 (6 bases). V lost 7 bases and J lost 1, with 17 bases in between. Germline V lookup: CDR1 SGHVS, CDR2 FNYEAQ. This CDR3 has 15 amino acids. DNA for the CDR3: TGTGCCAGCACCCCCGGAGGGGCTAAATCCTACGAGCAGTACTTC. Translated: CASTPGGAKSYEQYF.

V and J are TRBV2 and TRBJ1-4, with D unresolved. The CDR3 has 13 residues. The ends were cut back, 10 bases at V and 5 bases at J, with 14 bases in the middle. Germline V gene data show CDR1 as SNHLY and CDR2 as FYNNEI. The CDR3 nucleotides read TGTGCCACCCAGCGGAATAGGAATGAAAAACTGTTTTTT. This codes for CATQRNRNEKLFF.

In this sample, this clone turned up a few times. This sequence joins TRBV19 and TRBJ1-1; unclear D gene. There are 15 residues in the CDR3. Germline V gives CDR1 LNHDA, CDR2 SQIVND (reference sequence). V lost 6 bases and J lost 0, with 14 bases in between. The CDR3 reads CASRAGLKMNTEAFF. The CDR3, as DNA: TGTGCCAGTAGGGCAGGCCTTAAAATGAACACTGAAGCTTTCTTT.

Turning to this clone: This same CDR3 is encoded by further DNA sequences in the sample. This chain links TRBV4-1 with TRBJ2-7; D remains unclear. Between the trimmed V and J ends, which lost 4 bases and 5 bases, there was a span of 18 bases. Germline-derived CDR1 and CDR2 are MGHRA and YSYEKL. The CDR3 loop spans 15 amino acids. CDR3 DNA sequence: TGCGCCAGCAGCCTTTCTTCAGGTCTGAACGACGAGCAGTACTTC. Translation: CASSLSSGLNDEQYF.

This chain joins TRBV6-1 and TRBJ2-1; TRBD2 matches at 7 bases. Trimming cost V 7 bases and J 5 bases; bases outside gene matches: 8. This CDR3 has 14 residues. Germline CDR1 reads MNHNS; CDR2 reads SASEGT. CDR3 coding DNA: TGTGCCAGCACCAAAAGGGAGGGAAACAATGAGCAGTTCTTC. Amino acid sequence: CASTKREGNNEQFF.

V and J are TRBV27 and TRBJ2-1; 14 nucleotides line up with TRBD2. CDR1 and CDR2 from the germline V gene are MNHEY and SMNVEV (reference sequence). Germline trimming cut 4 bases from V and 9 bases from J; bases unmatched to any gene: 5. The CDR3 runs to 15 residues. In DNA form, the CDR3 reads TGTGCCAGCAGTTCGGGACTAGCGGGAGTTAGTGAGCAGTTCTTC. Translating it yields CASSSGLAGVSEQFF.

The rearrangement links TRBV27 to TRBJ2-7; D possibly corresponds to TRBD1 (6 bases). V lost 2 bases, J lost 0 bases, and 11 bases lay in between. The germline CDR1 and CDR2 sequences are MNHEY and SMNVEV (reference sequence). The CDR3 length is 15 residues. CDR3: CASSLGRGSSYEQYF. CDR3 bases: TGTGCCAGCAGTTTAGGCAGGGGAAGCTCCTACGAGCAGTACTTC.

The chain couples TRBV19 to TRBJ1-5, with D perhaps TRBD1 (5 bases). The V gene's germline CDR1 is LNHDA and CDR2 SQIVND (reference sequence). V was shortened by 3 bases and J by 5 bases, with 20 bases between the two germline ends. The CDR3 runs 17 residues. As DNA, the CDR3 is TGTGCCAGTAGTATTTTCAGGGTACAACACCGGGATCAGCCCCAGCATTTT. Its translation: CASSIFRVQHRDQPQHF. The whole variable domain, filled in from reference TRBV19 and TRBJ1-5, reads DGGITQSPKYLFRKEGQNVTLSCEQNLNHDAMYWYRQDPGQGLRLIYYSQIVNDFQKGDIAEGYSVSREKKESFPLTVTSAQKNPTAFYLCASSIFRVQHRDQPQHFGDGTRLSIL.

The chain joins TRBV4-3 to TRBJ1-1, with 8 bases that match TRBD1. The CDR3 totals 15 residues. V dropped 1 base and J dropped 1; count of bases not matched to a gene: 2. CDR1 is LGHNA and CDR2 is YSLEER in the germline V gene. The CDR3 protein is CASSQGGQANTEAFF. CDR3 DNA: TGCGCCAGCAGCCAAGGGGGACAGGCGAACACTGAAGCTTTCTTT.

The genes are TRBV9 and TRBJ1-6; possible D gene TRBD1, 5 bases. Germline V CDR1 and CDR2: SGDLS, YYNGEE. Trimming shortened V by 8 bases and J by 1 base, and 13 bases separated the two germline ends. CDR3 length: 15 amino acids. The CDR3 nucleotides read TGTGCCAGAGGACAAGGGCCTTCCTATAATTCACCCCTCCACTTT. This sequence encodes CARGQGPSYNSPLHF.

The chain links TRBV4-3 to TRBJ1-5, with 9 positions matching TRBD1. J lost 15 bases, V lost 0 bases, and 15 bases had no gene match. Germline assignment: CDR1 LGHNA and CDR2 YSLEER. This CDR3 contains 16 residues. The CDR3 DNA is TGCGCCAGCAGCCAAGATTGGGTACAGGGGGCCACCCTCAGGCATTTT. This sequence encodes CASSQDWVQGATLRHF.

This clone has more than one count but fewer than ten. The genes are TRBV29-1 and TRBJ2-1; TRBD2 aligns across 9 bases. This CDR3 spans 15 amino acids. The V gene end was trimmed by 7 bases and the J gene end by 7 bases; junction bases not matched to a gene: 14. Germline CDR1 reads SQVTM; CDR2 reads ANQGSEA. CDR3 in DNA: TGCAGCGAAAAGCCAGCGGGGGGCGGGGGGAATGAGCAGTTCTTC. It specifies CSEKPAGGGGNEQFF.

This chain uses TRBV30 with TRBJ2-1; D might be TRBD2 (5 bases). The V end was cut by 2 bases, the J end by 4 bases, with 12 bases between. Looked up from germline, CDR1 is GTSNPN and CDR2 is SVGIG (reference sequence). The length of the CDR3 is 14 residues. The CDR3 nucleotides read TGTGCCTGGAGTTCTACGGGGTTATACAATGAGCAGTTCTTC. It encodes CAWSSTGLYNEQFF.

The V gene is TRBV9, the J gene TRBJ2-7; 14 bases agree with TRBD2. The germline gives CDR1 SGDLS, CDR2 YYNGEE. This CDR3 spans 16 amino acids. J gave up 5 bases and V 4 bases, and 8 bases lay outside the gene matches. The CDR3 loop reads CASSKGLAGVVHEQYF. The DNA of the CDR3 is TGTGCCAGCAGCAAGGGACTAGCGGGAGTGGTCCACGAGCAGTACTTC.

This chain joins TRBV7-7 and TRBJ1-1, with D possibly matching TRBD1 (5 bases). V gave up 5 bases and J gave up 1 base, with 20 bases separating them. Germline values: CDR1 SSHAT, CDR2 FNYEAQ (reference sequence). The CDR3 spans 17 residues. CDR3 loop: CASSLKPRWGANTEAFF. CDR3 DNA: TGTGCCAGCAGCCTGAAACCAAGGTGGGGCGCGAACACTGAAGCTTTCTTT. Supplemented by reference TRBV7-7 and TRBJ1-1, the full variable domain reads GAGVSQSPRYKVTKRGQDVTLRCDPISSHATLYWYQQALGQGPEFLTYFNYEAQPDKSGLPSDRFSAERPEGSISTLTIQRTEQRDSAMYRCASSLKPRWGANTEAFFGQGTRLTVV.

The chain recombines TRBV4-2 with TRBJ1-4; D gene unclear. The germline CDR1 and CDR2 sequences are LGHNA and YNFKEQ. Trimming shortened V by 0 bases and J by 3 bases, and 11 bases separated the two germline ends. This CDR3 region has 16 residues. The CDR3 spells CASSQEEGAANEKLFF. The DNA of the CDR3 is TGTGCCAGCAGCCAAGAGGAGGGAGCGGCTAATGAAAAACTGTTTTTT.

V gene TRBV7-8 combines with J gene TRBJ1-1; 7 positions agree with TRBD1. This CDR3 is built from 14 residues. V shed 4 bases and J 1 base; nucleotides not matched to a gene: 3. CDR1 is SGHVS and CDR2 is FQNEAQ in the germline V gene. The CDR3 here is CASSSGQTNTEAFF. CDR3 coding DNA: TGTGCCAGCAGCTCGGGACAGACGAACACTGAAGCTTTCTTT.

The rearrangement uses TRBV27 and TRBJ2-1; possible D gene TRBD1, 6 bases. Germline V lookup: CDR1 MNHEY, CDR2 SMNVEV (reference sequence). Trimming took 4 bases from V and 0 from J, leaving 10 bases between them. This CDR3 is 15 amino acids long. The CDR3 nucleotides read TGTGCCAGCAGTTACAGGGTTGGCTCCTACAATGAGCAGTTCTTC. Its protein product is CASSYRVGSYNEQFF.

CDR3: CASSLVPLAGRGETQYF. As DNA, the CDR3 is TGTGCCAGCAGCTTAGTTCCCCTGGCGGGACGGGGGGAGACCCAGTACTTC. The chain carries TRBV11-2 and TRBJ2-5, with D perhaps matching TRBD2 (6 bases). The CDR3 consists of 17 residues. V shed 1 base and J shed 5 bases, with 20 bases lying between them. Looked up from germline, CDR1 is SGHAT and CDR2 is FQNNGV.

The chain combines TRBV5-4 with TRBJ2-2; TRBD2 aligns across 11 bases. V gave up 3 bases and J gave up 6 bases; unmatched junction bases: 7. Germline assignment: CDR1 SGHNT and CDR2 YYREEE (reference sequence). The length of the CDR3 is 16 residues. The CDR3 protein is CASSSLAGGYPGELFF. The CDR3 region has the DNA TGTGCCAGCAGCTCCTTAGCGGGGGGGTATCCCGGGGAGCTGTTTTTT.